The clone carrying this TCR beta chain was found a few times. The data originate from a study of blood T cells in healthy people across ages. The donors, healthy Caucasians from Russia, were aged 6 to 90. Germline-derived CDR1 and CDR2 are SQVTM and ANQGSEA. V lost 2 bases, J lost 8 bases, and 20 bases lay in between. The CDR3 extends over 15 amino acids. A second PCR, run for about 7 to 12 cycles, used a sample-barcoded 5' primer plus a J-beta primer mix. MiXCR, applied by TCRdb to the 5' RACE reads, yields one record per CDR3 protein. Of 1.5 million to 2 million distinct CDR3 sequences in the sample, around 40% were seen once.

The rearrangement joins TRBV29-1 to TRBJ2-3, with D tentatively TRBD1 (6 bases). The TCR comes from a human donor in good health. Sequencing was carried out using blood. This chain's CDR3 is CSVETGLIELGTQYF. The CDR3 DNA sequence: TGCAGCGTTGAAACAGGGCTAATTGAGCTAGGTACGCAGTATTTT.